This section outlines one TCR beta chain sequence together with its context. The clone's antigen remains unknown. The sample comes from a study of T cells expressing NK-cell markers (dated by TCRdb to 2019 to 2021). Study-wide context: Fewer than ten donors provided sorted CD3+CD56+NKG2C+, CD3+CD56+NKG2C- and CD3+CD56-NKG2C+ T-cell subsets, whose TCR beta-chain repertoires were profiled. Illumina HiSeq 2000/2500, MiSeq or NextSeq was used to sequence libraries as 2 x 150 bp reads. All eight donors whose samples were sequenced were randomly selected healthy volunteers, three of them men and five women. Among the eight sequenced donors, only one was HCMV-seronegative, while the other seven were HCMV-seropositive.

Sequencing relied on an Illumina HiSeq 2000. 5'RACE template switching, by which a universal primer site and unique molecular identifiers were added, was used to make TCR beta cDNA libraries. cDNA synthesis was primed from the TCR beta constant segment and was followed by two successive PCR amplification steps. The authors processed their data as follows. MIGEC was used to demultiplex reads and group reads by UMI, and MiTCR was used to assemble and quantify clonotypes. To exclude erroneous sequences, any TCR cDNA sequence not supported by at least two reads was discarded. The tcR package was used for downstream repertoire analysis, and clonotypes were matched across fractions by CDR3 nucleotide sequence plus V segment. VDJmatch was used to annotate antigen specificity against VDJdb, with one amino acid substitution allowed in CDR3. Based on TCRdb reprocessing of the reads, there is one entry per CDR3 protein sequence, and DNA is missing. For this entry, the V and J calls and clone size follow TCRdb and not the study's own pipeline. The sample's own table lists about half a million distinct CDR3 sequences. Over 1.3% of the sample is in the top ten clones.

As encoded in the germline V gene, CDR1 is MNHEY while CDR2 is SVGAGI. Measured from the cysteine to the phenylalanine, the CDR3 is 13 residues long. The coding DNA is unavailable. HCMV-specific IgG was detected in serum with a commercial ELISA kit to determine HCMV serostatus. Ficoll density gradient centrifugation was used to isolate peripheral blood mononuclear cells from blood. General findings and caveats noted by the study authors: In over 5 donors, the dominant CD3+CD56+NKG2C+ clonotypes were among the top 10 CD8+ clonotypes and accounted for about 1.0-7.5% of CD8+ T cells. Whether the expanded NKG2C-expressing T cell clones were specific for HCMV antigens remained unclear. Those dominant clonotypes were again the most abundant among CD3+CD56-NKG2C+ cells in four donors, at about 25-65%.

The chain employs TRBV6-5 and TRBJ1-1; TCRdb's D call of TRBD1 is untestable without DNA. The sample consisted of blood T cells: a sorted CD56 or NKG2C T cell subset, CD4+ or CD8+ T cells, or bulk PBMC T cells (not recorded which). The sequence was collected from a woman in her fifties or sixties in good health. Donor details come from another sample of the same person, matched by shared clones. The CDR3 in this case is CASRRQGLTEAFF.